This T cell receptor (beta chain) was identified during a study of response to subunit inactivated influenza vaccine. Study results and limitations: Few new T cells, the authors suggested, are recruited by each seasonal influenza vaccination.

TCRdb used MiXCR to reprocess the RT-PCR reads, holding one entry per CDR3 protein. This table holds roughly 780,000 distinct CDR3 sequences, about 18% found once. The CDR3 loop spans 18 amino acids. Regarding this clonotype: Its antigen is undetermined.

The chain carries TRBV21-1 and TRBJ2-1; the DNA was not used to check the table's D call, TRBD1. TRBV21-1 is designated a pseudogene. Sequencing used PBMCs from blood, obtained 5 days after vaccination. The receptor's source is a man in his fifties or sixties who received an inactivated influenza vaccine. The CDR3 bases are TGTGCCAGCAGCAAATACAGGCGGAGCGGAGGAGTTCACAATGAGCAGTTCTTC. Amino acid sequence: CASSKYRRSGGVHNEQFF.